This T cell receptor (beta chain) was recovered during a study of T cells after posttransplantation cyclophosphamide. The related graft donor's blood sample was taken on the day of bone marrow donation. Study-wide findings and caveats: TRB clonality was highly associated with recipient CMV seropositivity and reactivation. TRB overlap between skin or GI tissue T cells and blood was limited. Donor CD8+ memory clones often dominated recipient blood repertoires at later times.

CDR3 length equals 19 residues. Trimming took 5 bases from V and 0 from J; bases not matched to a gene: 16. Germline CDR1 and CDR2: SGHVS and FQNEAQ. This clone was detected many times. What it binds is not known. Profiling relied on immunoSEQ multiplex PCR, and the TCRdb table lists in-frame clones only, not all of them. Recorded here are 40,000 to 60,000 clones, none singletons. Sequencing was performed on PBMCs. This chain uses TRBV7-8 with TRBJ2-1; TRBD2 matches at 7 bases. This TCR derives from a man in his forties or fifties in good health, CMV-negative, and a related stem cell transplant donor. The CDR3 protein is CASSRDRDYYFSSYNEQFF. CDR3 bases: TGTGCCAGCAGCCGTGATCGGGACTACTATTTTAGCTCCTACAATGAGCAGTTCTTC. The entire variable domain, with the rest obtained from reference TRBV7-8 and TRBJ2-1, is as follows: GAGVSQSPRYKVAKRGQDVALRCDPISGHVSLFWYQQALGQGPEFLTYFQNEAQLDKSGLPSDRFFAERPEGSVSTLKIQRTQQEDSAVYLCASSRDRDYYFSSYNEQFFGPGTRLTVL.